Included here is one TCR beta chain sequence, with context. All patients were untreated before thyroid surgery. V lost 2 bases and J lost 9, with 8 bases in between. There are 11 residues in the CDR3. Germline V gives CDR1 SGHDT, CDR2 YYEEEE. The data stem from a study of metastatic and nonmetastatic thyroid tumors. MiXCR was used by TCRdb to re-call the PCR reads. The table lists 7,000 to 9,500 clones, around 30% of them singletons, with around two fifths in the top ten. The chain couples TRBV5-6 to TRBJ1-2; D is uncertain. The sequencing sample was made of tumor tissue. The sequence derives from a male donor with papillary thyroid cancer or a benign thyroid nodule (not recorded which). Some clones in this sample may be carry-over from other donors' samples. The CDR3 sequence is CASSFHASYTF. In DNA, the CDR3 is TGTGCCAGCAGCTTTCACGCCAGCTACACCTTC.